The 2 T cell receptor beta chains presented below share a single source sample, sequenced in a study of cytomegalovirus exposure and HLA in healthy donors. The PCR made use of 60 Vbeta and 13 Jbeta primers. Measured with immunoSEQ multiplex PCR; TCRdb has only the in-frame clones, and not every one. The sample records around 160,000 clones, about 70% being singletons. Sequencing was done on a sample of PBMCs. These TCRs come from a woman between 18 and 29 years old in good health and CMV-seropositive.

The chain has TRBV28 and TRBJ1-5, with TRBD1 identical over 12 bases. Per germline, CDR1 MDHEN and CDR2 SYDVKM. J was trimmed by 6 bases and V by 2 bases; bases with no gene match: 2. CDR3 length: 15 residues. For the CDR3, the DNA is TGTGCCAGCAGTTTAGGGACAGGGGGCATTCAGCCCCAGCATTTT. It codes for CASSLGTGGIQPQHF.

The gene calls are TRBV2 and TRBJ2-1; 9 bases map to TRBD2. Germline V gene data show CDR1 as SNHLY and CDR2 as FYNNEI. V lost 5 bases and J lost 0; bases outside the gene matches: 11. This CDR3 has 18 amino acids. The CDR3: CASSKSLAGYSSYNEQFF. The CDR3 bases are TGTGCCAGCAGTAAGAGTCTAGCGGGATACAGCTCCTACAATGAGCAGTTCTTC.